The 25 T cell receptor beta chains given below trace back to one sample, sequenced in a study of cytomegalovirus exposure and HLA in healthy donors. Vbeta (60) and Jbeta (13) primers were used in the PCR. Assay used: immunoSEQ multiplex PCR; TCRdb lists only in-frame clones, some missing. Of 200,000 or so clones listed, about 83% were seen once; the top ten hold about 5.6%. Sequenced input: PBMCs. The receptors were gathered from a young woman in good health and CMV-seropositive.

The chain links TRBV27 to TRBJ1-1; D gene ambiguous. From germline, CDR1 is MNHEY and CDR2 SMNVEV (reference sequence). The CDR3 contains 15 residues. Trimming stripped 5 bases from V and 1 base from J, with 14 bases between. CDR3 in amino acids: CASSPMMRENTEAFF. CDR3 DNA: TGTGCCAGCAGTCCTATGATGAGGGAGAACACTGAAGCTTTCTTT.

This clone came up a few times. This chain uses TRBV2 with TRBJ1-5, with 8 nucleotides matching TRBD1. V lost 8 bases and J lost 6; bases outside the gene matches: 12. The germline gives CDR1 SNHLY, CDR2 FYNNEI. This CDR3 is 15 amino acids long. DNA of the CDR3: TGTGCCAGCTCCTCGGGACAGGCGAGGAGTCAGCCCCAGCATTTT. Translated: CASSSGQARSQPQHF.

The chain is built from TRBV10-3 and TRBJ1-3, with D unclear. V lost 5 bases to trimming and J lost 4 bases, with 6 bases between them. CDR1 and CDR2 from the germline V gene are ENHRY and SYGVKD. CDR3 length equals 12 residues. CDR3 coding DNA: TGTGCCATCAGTATATCCGGAAACACCATATATTTT. It translates to CAISISGNTIYF.

The chain uses TRBV4-2 and TRBJ1-2; unclear D gene. There are 17 residues in the CDR3. V was shortened by 0 bases and J by 3 bases, with 17 bases between the two germline ends. CDR1 is LGHNA and CDR2 is YNFKEQ in the germline V gene. DNA of the CDR3: TGTGCCAGCAGCCAAGATCCGGGAGGCGTTCGGGACTATGGCTACACCTTC. Protein product: CASSQDPGGVRDYGYTF.

This clone showed up just a few times. This chain uses TRBV7-9 with TRBJ2-5, with 9 bases identical to TRBD2. CDR1 is SEHNR, CDR2 FQNEAQ, per germline (reference sequence). With 4 bases clipped from V and 5 bases from J, the junction kept 8 bases outside the gene matches. The CDR3 runs to 15 residues. The CDR3 nucleotides are TGTGCCAGCAGCTACCTAGCGGGACTGGGGGAGACCCAGTACTTC. Encoded protein: CASSYLAGLGETQYF.

The chain uses TRBV6-1 and TRBJ2-2; TRBD2 might be the D (5 bases). The CDR3 contains 15 residues. Trimming took off 6 bases at V and 6 bases at J, with 17 bases between the two ends. The germline CDR1 and CDR2 sequences are MNHNS and SASEGT. CDR3 sequence (DNA): TGTGCCAGCAGACCGGGTCCATGGGAGTCCGGGGAGCTGTTTTTT. Protein: CASRPGPWESGELFF.

The chain employs TRBV2 and TRBJ2-4, with a possible D match to TRBD1 (5 bases). The germline CDR1 and CDR2 sequences are SNHLY and FYNNEI. This CDR3 has 13 amino acids. The ends were cut back, 4 bases at V and 1 base at J, with 5 bases in the middle. The CDR3 sequence is CASSAGAKNIQYF. CDR3 DNA sequence: TGTGCCAGCAGTGCAGGGGCCAAAAACATTCAGTACTTC.

This clone was detected once. V and J are TRBV10-3 and TRBJ2-5; maybe TRBD2 (6 bases). CDR1 and CDR2 (germline): ENHRY, SYGVKD. The CDR3 extends over 13 amino acids. V lost 8 bases and J 3 bases, leaving 13 bases between the germline ends. This chain's CDR3 is CAIGLGEEETQYF. The CDR3 bases are TGTGCCATCGGGTTAGGGGAGGAAGAGACCCAGTACTTC.

The chain carries TRBV2 and TRBJ1-6; a possible D gene is TRBD1 (5 bases). CDR3 length equals 12 residues. V shed 9 bases and J shed 8 bases, with 11 bases lying between them. From germline, CDR1 is SNHLY and CDR2 FYNNEI. CDR3 sequence: CARRTPDSPLHF. The CDR3 coding sequence is TGTGCCAGACGGACACCAGATTCACCCCTCCACTTT.

J is TRBJ2-3 and V is TRBV9; D possibly corresponds to TRBD2 (6 bases). The CDR3 sequence is 16 residues long. Germline V lookup: CDR1 SGDLS, CDR2 YYNGEE. Trimming took off 2 bases at V and 9 bases at J, with 22 bases between the two ends. CDR3 sequence reads: CASSVWGEPRGDTQYF. The CDR3 DNA sequence: TGTGCCAGCAGCGTTTGGGGGGAACCGAGGGGAGACACGCAGTATTTT.

The chain has TRBV19 and TRBJ1-1; D perhaps matches TRBD1 (6 bases). V was clipped by 2 bases and J by 7 bases, with 8 bases between them. CDR1 is LNHDA and CDR2 is SQIVND in the germline V gene (reference sequence). The CDR3 is made up of 12 amino acids. The CDR3 DNA is TGTGCCAGTAGTATACCGACAGGTGAAGCTTTCTTT. Translation: CASSIPTGEAFF.

The chain joins TRBV13 to TRBJ2-5; D is possibly TRBD1 (6 bases). The DNA matches TRBJ2-7 better at its end, which makes the J call doubtful. This CDR3 is 16 amino acids long. CDR1 is PRHDT and CDR2 is FYEKMQ in the germline V gene (reference sequence). This CDR3 is CASSSDRDTPVYEQYF. The CDR3 DNA is TGTGCCAGCAGCTCCGACCGGGACACCCCAGTCTACGAGCAGTACTTC.

CDR3 amino acids: CASSRLGQGFSNQPQHF. The CDR3 nucleotides read TGTGCCAGCAGTCGTCTGGGGCAGGGGTTTAGCAATCAGCCCCAGCATTTT. The V gene is TRBV27, the J gene TRBJ1-5; possible D gene TRBD1, 6 bases. This CDR3 is 17 amino acids long. Trimming shortened V by 5 bases and J by 0 bases, and 17 bases separated the two germline ends. Per the germline V gene, CDR1 is MNHEY and CDR2 is SMNVEV (reference sequence).

This chain links TRBV9 with TRBJ2-3; no clear D. CDR1 SGDLS and CDR2 YYNGEE come from the germline V gene. V was clipped by 4 bases and J by 6 bases, with 9 bases between them. The CDR3 is made up of 12 amino acids. CDR3 DNA sequence: TGTGCCAGCAGCCTCCACGGGGATACGCAGTATTTT. Its translation is CASSLHGDTQYF.

This rearrangement joins TRBV7-2 to TRBJ2-7; possibly TRBD2 for D (7 bases). Germline CDR1 and CDR2: SGHTA and FQGNSA. The CDR3 extends over 14 amino acids. The V gene lost 1 base and the J gene lost 4 bases, with 11 bases spanning the gap. The CDR3 nucleotides read TGTGCCAGCAGCTTAGGGGGGGGCCCTTACGAGCAGTACTTC. Translation gives CASSLGGGPYEQYF.

The J gene is TRBJ1-6, the V gene TRBV14; no definite D call. The germline V gene has CDR1 SGHDN and CDR2 FVKESK. V lost 2 bases to trimming and J lost 10 bases, with 9 bases between them. There are 13 residues in the CDR3. CDR3 protein: CASSQTPQSPLHF. CDR3 nucleotides: TGTGCCAGCAGCCAAACCCCCCAGTCACCCCTCCACTTT.

DNA for the CDR3: TGTGCCAGCAGTTCCGACACTGAAGCTTTCTTT. As protein: CASSSDTEAFF. The chain has TRBV28 and TRBJ1-1; D is ambiguous. There are 11 residues in the CDR3. CDR1 and CDR2 (germline): MDHEN, SYDVKM. V gave up 4 bases and J gave up 3 bases, with 3 bases separating them.

CDR3 region: CASSEYRSRPYNEQFF. The CDR3 nucleotides read TGTGCCAGCAGTGAGTACAGATCAAGGCCCTACAATGAGCAGTTCTTC. This chain connects TRBV2 to TRBJ2-1; D ambiguous. V lost 3 bases and J lost 2, with 14 bases in between. Germline V gene data show CDR1 as SNHLY and CDR2 as FYNNEI. This CDR3 has 16 residues.

The rearrangement links TRBV18 to TRBJ2-2; D unresolved. The CDR3 has 16 residues. Trimming removed 3 bases from V and 4 bases from J, with 15 bases in between. Germline V lookup: CDR1 KGHSH, CDR2 LQKENI. CDR3 DNA sequence: TGTGCCAGCTCACCTCGTTTGGCGGTGGCCACCGGGGAGCTGTTTTTT. Translated: CASSPRLAVATGELFF.

This chain links TRBV19 with TRBJ1-1; a possible D gene is TRBD1 (5 bases). Trimming took 7 bases from V and 2 from J, leaving 23 bases between them. The CDR3 contains 17 residues. Germline CDR1 and CDR2: LNHDA and SQIVND (reference sequence). CDR3 nucleotide sequence: TGTGCCAGTAAACACGCTTCGGACACCGGTTTAAACACTGAAGCTTTCTTT. Translation: CASKHASDTGLNTEAFF.

The chain is built from TRBV4-3 and TRBJ1-2; 7 bases agree with TRBD1. The CDR3 covers 14 residues. V lost 3 bases, J lost 3 bases, and 4 bases stayed unmatched. Per the germline V gene, CDR1 is LGHNA and CDR2 is YSLEER. The CDR3 region is CASSQGTGDYGYTF. The DNA of the CDR3 is TGCGCCAGCAGCCAGGGAACAGGGGACTATGGCTACACCTTC.

The chain has TRBV7-9 and TRBJ2-7, with TRBD1 identical over 10 bases. Germline CDR1 SEHNR, CDR2 FQNEAQ (reference sequence). CDR3 length: 16 amino acids. J lost 3 bases, V lost 4 bases, and 9 bases had no gene match. The CDR3 DNA sequence: TGTGCCAGCAGCTCAAGCCGGGGACAGGGGTTCTACGAGCAGTACTTC. This codes for CASSSSRGQGFYEQYF.

This clone has only one observation. V is TRBV27 and J is TRBJ1-1, with TRBD1 matching 7 bases. The V gene end was trimmed by 6 bases and the J gene end by 10 bases; junction bases not matched to a gene: 14. The CDR3 spans 14 residues. The germline CDR1 and CDR2 sequences are MNHEY and SMNVEV (reference sequence). CDR3 loop: CASSLGGAGPGAFF. The CDR3 DNA follows: TGTGCCAGCAGCTTAGGGGGCGCTGGCCCGGGAGCTTTCTTT.

The J gene is TRBJ2-7, the V gene TRBV5-4; D is possibly TRBD1 (6 bases). The germline CDR1 and CDR2 sequences are SGHNT and YYREEE (reference sequence). The V and J ends lost 5 bases and 4 bases respectively, with 16 bases between them. This CDR3 is built from 14 residues. This CDR3 is CASSHRDKTYEQYF. The CDR3 DNA sequence: TGTGCCAGCAGTCACCGGGACAAGACATACGAGCAGTACTTC.

In DNA form, the CDR3 reads TGTGCCAGCAGTGGGAACAGGGCACCAAATGAAAAACTGTTTTTT. Protein: CASSGNRAPNEKLFF. The chain carries TRBV28 and TRBJ1-4; possibly TRBD1 for D (6 bases). CDR3 length: 15 amino acids. The ends were cut back, 5 bases at V and 5 bases at J, with 15 bases in the middle. Per the germline V gene, CDR1 is MDHEN and CDR2 is SYDVKM.